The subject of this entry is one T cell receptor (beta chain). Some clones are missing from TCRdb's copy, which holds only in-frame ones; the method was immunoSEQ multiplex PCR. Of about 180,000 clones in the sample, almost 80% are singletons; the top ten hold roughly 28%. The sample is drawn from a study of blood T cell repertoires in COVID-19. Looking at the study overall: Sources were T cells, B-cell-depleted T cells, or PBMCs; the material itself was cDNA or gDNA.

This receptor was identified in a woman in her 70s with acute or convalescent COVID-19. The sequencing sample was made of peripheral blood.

CDR3 sequence (DNA): TGTGCCAGCAGCCTCACCGGGACAGGGAATGAGCAGTTCTTC. This translates into CASSLTGTGNEQFF. The chain employs TRBV3-1 (or the pseudogene TRBV3-2) and TRBJ2-1; 9 bases are shared with TRBD1. V shed 4 bases, J shed 7 bases, and the junction held 5 bases outside the gene matches. Looked up from germline, CDR1 is LGHDT and CDR2 is YNNKEL (reference sequence). There are 14 residues in the CDR3.